The TCR beta chain described here comes from a study of glioma-infiltrating T cells. Broader study findings: Tissue and blood shared very few CDR3 sequences.

TCR alpha and beta CDR3 regions were amplified from RNA using iRepertoire nested multiplex PCR. MiXCR was run by TCRdb on the multiplex PCR reads, yielding one entry per CDR3 protein. Among 100,000 to 150,000 distinct CDR3 sequences listed, roughly 25% were seen once. Germline V gene lookup returns CDR1 MNHEY and CDR2 SMNVEV (reference sequence). This CDR3 comprises 14 residues. V was trimmed by 3 bases and J by 4 bases, leaving 12 bases between them. This clonotype was counted ten times or more. Antigen: not known. The material sequenced was glioma tissue, nonneoplastic brain tissue, or PBMCs (not recorded which). V usage is TRBV27 and J usage is TRBJ1-1; D possibly corresponds to TRBD1 (6 bases). The TCR sequence derives from a human donor with low-grade glioma or glioblastoma, undergoing nonglioma brain surgery, or in good health (not recorded which). Here the CDR3 reads CASSFGGGFTEAFF. CDR3 nucleotides: TGTGCCAGCAGTTTTGGGGGGGGCTTCACTGAAGCTTTCTTT.